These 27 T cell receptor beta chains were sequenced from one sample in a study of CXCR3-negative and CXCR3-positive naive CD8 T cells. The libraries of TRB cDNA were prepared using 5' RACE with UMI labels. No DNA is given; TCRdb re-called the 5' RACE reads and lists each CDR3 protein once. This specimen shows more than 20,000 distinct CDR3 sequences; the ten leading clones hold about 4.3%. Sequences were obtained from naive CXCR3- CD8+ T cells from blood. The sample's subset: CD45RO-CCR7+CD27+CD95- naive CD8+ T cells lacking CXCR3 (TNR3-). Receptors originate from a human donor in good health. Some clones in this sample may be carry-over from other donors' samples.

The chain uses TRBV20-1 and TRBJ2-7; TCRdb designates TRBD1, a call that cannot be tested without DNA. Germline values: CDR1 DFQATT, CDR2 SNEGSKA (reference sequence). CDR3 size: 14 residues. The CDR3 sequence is CSARVGGREYEQYF.

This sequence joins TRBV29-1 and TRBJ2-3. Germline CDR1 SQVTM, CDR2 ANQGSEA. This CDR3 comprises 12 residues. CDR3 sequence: CSVGRITDTQYF.

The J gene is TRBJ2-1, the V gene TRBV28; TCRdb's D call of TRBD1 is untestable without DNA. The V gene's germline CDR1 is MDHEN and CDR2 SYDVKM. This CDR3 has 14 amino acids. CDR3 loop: CASSSDRVPNEQFF.

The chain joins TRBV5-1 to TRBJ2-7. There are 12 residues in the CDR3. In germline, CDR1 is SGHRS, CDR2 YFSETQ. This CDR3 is CASSLASSEQYF.

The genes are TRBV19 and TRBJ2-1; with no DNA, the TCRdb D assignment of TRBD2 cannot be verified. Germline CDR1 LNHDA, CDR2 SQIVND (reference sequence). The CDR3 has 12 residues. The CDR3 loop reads CASKASPNEQFF.

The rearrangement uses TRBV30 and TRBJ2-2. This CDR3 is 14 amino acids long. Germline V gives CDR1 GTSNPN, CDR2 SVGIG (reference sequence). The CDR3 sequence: CAWIRLENTGELFF.

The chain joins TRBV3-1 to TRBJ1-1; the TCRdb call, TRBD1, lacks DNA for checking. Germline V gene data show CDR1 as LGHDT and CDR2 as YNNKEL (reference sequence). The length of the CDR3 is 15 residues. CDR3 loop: CASSQVRQGNTEAFF.

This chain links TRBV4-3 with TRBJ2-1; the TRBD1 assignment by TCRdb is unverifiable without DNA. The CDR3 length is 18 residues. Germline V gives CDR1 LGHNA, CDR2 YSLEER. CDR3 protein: CASSQDPPHRGSYNEQFF.

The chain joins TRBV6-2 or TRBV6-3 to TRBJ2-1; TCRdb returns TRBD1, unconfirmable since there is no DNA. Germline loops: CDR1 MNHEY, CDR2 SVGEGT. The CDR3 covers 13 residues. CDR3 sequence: CASSYQGSNEQFF.

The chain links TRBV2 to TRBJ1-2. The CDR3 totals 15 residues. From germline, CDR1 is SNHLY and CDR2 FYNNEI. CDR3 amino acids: CASSDVGGGRYGYTF.

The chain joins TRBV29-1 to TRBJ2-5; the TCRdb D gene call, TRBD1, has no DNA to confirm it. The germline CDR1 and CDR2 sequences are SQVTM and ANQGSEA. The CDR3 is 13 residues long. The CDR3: CSVEGQGRETQYF.

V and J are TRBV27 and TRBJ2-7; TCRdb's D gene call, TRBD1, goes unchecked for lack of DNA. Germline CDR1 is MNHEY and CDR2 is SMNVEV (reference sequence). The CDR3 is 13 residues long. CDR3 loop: CASSFGGGIEQYF.

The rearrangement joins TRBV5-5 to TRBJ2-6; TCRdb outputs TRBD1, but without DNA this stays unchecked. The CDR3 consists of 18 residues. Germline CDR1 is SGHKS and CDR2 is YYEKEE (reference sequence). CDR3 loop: CASSERQGRSAGANVLTF.

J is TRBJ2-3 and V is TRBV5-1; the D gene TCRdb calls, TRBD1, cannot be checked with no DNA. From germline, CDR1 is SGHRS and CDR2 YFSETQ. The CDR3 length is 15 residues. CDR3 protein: CASSWDRDGTDTQYF.

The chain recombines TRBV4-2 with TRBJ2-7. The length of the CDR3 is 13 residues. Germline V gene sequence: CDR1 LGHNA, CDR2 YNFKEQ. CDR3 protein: CASSQERFYEQYF.

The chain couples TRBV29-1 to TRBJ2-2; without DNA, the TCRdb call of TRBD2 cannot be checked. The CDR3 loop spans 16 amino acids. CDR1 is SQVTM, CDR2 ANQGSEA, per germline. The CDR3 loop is CSVDERADSNTGELFF.

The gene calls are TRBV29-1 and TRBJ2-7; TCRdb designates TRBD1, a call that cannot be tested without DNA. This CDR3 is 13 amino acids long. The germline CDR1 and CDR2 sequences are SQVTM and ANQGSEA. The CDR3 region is CSVESRVGYEQYF.

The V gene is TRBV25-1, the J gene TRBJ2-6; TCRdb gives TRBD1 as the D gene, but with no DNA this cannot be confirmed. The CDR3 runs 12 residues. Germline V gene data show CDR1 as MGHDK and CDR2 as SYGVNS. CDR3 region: CASTGGANVLTF.

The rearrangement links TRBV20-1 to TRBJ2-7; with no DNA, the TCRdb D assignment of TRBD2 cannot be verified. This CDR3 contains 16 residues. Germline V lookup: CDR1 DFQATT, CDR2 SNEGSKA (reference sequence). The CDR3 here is CSARGGTLAGDYEQYF.

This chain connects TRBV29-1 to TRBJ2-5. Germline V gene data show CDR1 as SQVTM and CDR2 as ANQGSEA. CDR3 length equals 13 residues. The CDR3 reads CSVLRGTQETQYF.

The CDR3 here is CASSVGGDYNEQFF. This rearrangement joins TRBV9 to TRBJ2-1; TCRdb names TRBD1, which stays unverified in the absence of DNA. Germline loops: CDR1 SGDLS, CDR2 YYNGEE. This CDR3 contains 14 residues. Based on the CDR3 plus reference TRBV9 and TRBJ2-1, the full variable domain is DSGVTQTPKHLITATGQRVTLRCSPRSGDLSVYWYQQSLDQGLQFLIQYYNGEERAKGNILERFSAQQFPDLHSELNLSSLELGDSALYFCASSVGGDYNEQFFGPGTRLTVL.

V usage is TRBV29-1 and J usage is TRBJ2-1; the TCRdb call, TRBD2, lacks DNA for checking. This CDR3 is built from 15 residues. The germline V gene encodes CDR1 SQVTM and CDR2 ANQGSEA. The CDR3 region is CSVEDELADYNEQFF.

CDR3 loop: CSVEGTGKGGTEAFF. V and J are TRBV29-1 and TRBJ1-1; the TRBD1 assignment by TCRdb is unverifiable without DNA. Germline V gene sequence: CDR1 SQVTM, CDR2 ANQGSEA. The CDR3 spans 15 residues.

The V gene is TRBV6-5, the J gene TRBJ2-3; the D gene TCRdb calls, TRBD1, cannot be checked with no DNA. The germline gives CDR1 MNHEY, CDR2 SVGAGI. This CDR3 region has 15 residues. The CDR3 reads CASSYGVADPDTQYF.

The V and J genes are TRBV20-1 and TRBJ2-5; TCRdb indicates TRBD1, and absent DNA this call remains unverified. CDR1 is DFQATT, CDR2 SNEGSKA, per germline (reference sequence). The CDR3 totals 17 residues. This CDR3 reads CSASPRPSSALRETQYF.

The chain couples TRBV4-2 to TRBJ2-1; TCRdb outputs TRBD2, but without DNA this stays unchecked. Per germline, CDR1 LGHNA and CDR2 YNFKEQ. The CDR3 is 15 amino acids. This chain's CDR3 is CASSLSGSLGNEQFF.

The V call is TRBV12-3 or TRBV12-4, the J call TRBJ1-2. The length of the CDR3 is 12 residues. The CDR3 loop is CASSFSTNGYTF.